This T cell receptor (beta chain) was sequenced for a study of beta chain features in type 1 diabetes. The whole isolated RNA underwent reverse transcription, so sequencing captured expressed TCRB transcripts. Assay: immunoSEQ multiplex PCR; the TCRdb copy retains only in-frame clones and omits some. This sample has about 280,000 clones, with over 12% found just once. This CDR3 contains 15 residues. The V gene's germline CDR1 is SNHLY and CDR2 FYNNEI. Trimming cost V 6 bases and J 2 bases, with 13 bases left between them. Study outcomes and limitations: Researchers report that Type 1 diabetes patients had moderately but significantly shorter TCRB CDR3s across all four CD4+ subsets.

As for this clone: The antigen is unknown.

The chain uses TRBV2 and TRBJ2-2; TRBD2 is a possible D gene (7 bases). The sequence derives from a man aged 18 to 30 with type 1 diabetes. The sample comprised naive CD4+ T cells from blood. The CDR3 protein is CASRAGTINTGELFF. In nucleotides, the CDR3 is TGTGCCAGCAGAGCGGGGACAATTAACACCGGGGAGCTGTTTTTT.